This T cell receptor beta chain was identified in a study of shared clonotypes between healthy human individuals. The V and J ends lost 5 bases and 1 base, in that order; junction bases with no gene match: 7. The germline V gene has CDR1 SGHNT and CDR2 YENEEA. The CDR3 is 15 amino acids. Comment on this clone: Its specificity is not known.

Generated by immunoSEQ multiplex PCR, the TCRdb table keeps only in-frame clones and is missing some. The table includes 2.3 million or so clones, 85% to 95% detected once. General observations from the study: It was observed that 5% to 6% of naive CD4 clonotypes were shared across several donors.

Sequencing input: naive CD4+ T cells from PBMCs. Indicated subset: CD45RA+ positively selected. The receptor was isolated from a man between 18 and 35 years old in good health. Some clones in this sample may be carry-over from other donors' samples. J is TRBJ2-5 and V is TRBV11-3; the match to TRBD1 covers 7 bases. The CDR3 reads CASSRGQIPQETQYF. The CDR3 bases are TGTGCCAGCAGCCGGGGACAGATCCCCCAAGAGACCCAGTACTTC.